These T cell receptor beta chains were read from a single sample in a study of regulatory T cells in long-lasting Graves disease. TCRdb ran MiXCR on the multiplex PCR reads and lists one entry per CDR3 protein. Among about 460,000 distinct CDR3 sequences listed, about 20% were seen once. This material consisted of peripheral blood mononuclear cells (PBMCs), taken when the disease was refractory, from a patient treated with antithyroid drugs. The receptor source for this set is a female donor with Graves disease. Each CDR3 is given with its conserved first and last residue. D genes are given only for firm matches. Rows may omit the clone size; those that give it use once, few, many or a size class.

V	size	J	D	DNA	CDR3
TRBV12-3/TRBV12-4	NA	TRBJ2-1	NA	TGTGCCAGCAGTTCTCAGCCGGGACTCCTCTACAATGAGCAGTTCTTC	CASSSQPGLLYNEQFF
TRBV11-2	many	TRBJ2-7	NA	TGTGCCAGCAGCCCTCAGGCGGGATCCTACGAGCAGTACTTC	CASSPQAGSYEQYF
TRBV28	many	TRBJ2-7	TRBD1	TGTGCCAGCAGTTTAGTGCCAGGGGGAAGGGAGCAGTACTTC	CASSLVPGGREQYF
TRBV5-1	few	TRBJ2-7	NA	TGCGCCAGCAGCGGACCCCTCACCGGGGTTGACGAGCAGTACTTC	CASSGPLTGVDEQYF
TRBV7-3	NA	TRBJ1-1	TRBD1	TGTGCCAGCAGCCAAGAGGGACAGGGCCGGGCGGAAGCTTTCTTT	CASSQEGQGRAEAFF
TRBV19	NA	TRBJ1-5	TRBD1	TGTGCCAGTAGTATCGTCATACAGGGGCCTCAGCCCCAGCATTTT	CASSIVIQGPQPQHF
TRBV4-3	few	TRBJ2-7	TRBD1	TGCGCCAGCAGCCAAGATACGGGTCAGGGGGCCGAGCAGTACTTC	CASSQDTGQGAEQYF
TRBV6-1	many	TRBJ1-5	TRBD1	TGTGCCAGCAGTCCCGGCCCCGGGACAGGTTGGAATTTCCTCAATCAGCCCCAGCATTTT	CASSPGPGTGWNFLNQPQHF
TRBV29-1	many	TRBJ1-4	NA	TGCAGCGTTGCCCCACTTACTAATGAAAAACTGTTTTTT	CSVAPLTNEKLFF
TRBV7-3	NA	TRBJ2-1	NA	TGTGCCAGCAGCCCCCCGGGCGGGTTCAATGAGCAGTTCTTC	CASSPPGGFNEQFF
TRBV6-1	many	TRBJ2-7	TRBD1	TGTGCCAGCAGCAGCACCGAAAGGGGGCGCGACGAGCAGTACTTC	CASSSTERGRDEQYF